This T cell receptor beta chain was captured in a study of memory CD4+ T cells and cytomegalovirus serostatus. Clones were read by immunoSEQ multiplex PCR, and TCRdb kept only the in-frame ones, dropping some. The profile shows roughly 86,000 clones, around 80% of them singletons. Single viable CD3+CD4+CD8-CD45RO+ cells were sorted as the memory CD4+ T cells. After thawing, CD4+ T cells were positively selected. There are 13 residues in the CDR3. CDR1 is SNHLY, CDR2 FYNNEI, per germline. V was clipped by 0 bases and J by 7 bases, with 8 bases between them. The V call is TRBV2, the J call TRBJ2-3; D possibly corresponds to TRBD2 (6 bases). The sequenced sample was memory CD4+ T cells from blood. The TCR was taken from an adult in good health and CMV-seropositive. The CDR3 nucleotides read TGTGCCAGCAGTGAAGCTCGGGGGAATACGCAGTATTTT. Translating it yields CASSEARGNTQYF.